Below, 24 T cell receptor beta chains from the same sample are listed, as sequenced in a study of T cells in Graves' hyperthyroidism and ophthalmopathy. From RNA transcripts, TCR beta CDR3 regions were amplified. With the HTBI primer set, the TCR CDR3 went through a first round of RT-PCR. TCRdb re-analysed the multiplex PCR reads in MiXCR, keeping a single row per CDR3 protein. This sample yields about 570,000 distinct CDR3 sequences, of which more than 45% are seen a single time; under 20% belongs to the top ten. Source material: peripheral blood or thyroid tissue (not recorded which). Receptors originate from an adult woman with Graves' disease, either hyperthyroidism or ophthalmopathy (not recorded which).

This chain's CDR3 is CASVGQGRSYNSPLHF. The CDR3 DNA follows: TGTGCCAGCGTAGGACAGGGACGCTCCTATAATTCACCCCTCCACTTT. The V gene is TRBV2, the J gene TRBJ1-6; 8 bases fit TRBD1. Germline V CDR1 and CDR2: SNHLY, FYNNEI. J was trimmed by 0 bases and V by 8 bases; bases with no gene match: 6. The CDR3 runs to 16 residues.

The chain is built from TRBV7-3 and TRBJ1-1; 8 bases fit TRBD1. The CDR3 runs 14 residues. Germline V CDR1 and CDR2: SGHTA, FQGTGA. With V trimmed by 5 bases and J by 4 bases, 6 bases remained unmatched. The CDR3 DNA follows: TGTGCCAGCAGCGGACAGGGAGGGGGCACTGAAGCTTTCTTT. It encodes CASSGQGGGTEAFF.

A note on this clonotype: The junction departs from the called germline gene at one end, perhaps through a read error. CDR3 amino acids: CATSFRVGTEAFF. CDR3 in DNA: TGTGCCACCAGTTTCAGGGTCGGTACTGAAGCTTTCTTT. The chain carries TRBV28 and TRBJ1-1; TRBD1 is a possible D gene (5 bases). CDR3 length equals 13 residues. Per germline, CDR1 MDHEN and CDR2 SYDVKM. Based on the CDR3 plus reference TRBV28 and TRBJ1-1, the full variable domain is DVKVTQSSRYLVKRTGEKVFLECVQDMDHENMFWYRQDPGLGLRLIYFSYDVKMKEKGDIPEGYSVSREKKERFSLILESASTNQTSMYLCATSFRVGTEAFFGQGTRLTVV.

In this sample, this clonotype turned up many times. The chain couples TRBV7-8 to TRBJ2-7; TRBD2 agrees at 8 bases. This CDR3 is built from 14 residues. Germline V gives CDR1 SGHVS, CDR2 FQNEAQ. The V segment lost 3 bases and the J segment 2 bases; nucleotides outside the gene matches: 3. The CDR3 bases are TGTGCCAGCAGCTTGTCGGGACTAGCCTACGAGCAGTACTTC. Encoded protein: CASSLSGLAYEQYF.

This clonotype showed up many times. The V gene is TRBV6-5, the J gene TRBJ1-2; D possibly corresponds to TRBD1 (5 bases). CDR1 is MNHEY and CDR2 is SVGAGI in the germline V gene. The CDR3 is made up of 13 amino acids. Trimming removed 2 bases at V and 5 bases at J, with 9 bases between. The CDR3 sequence is CASSYARAYGYTF. CDR3 bases: TGTGCCAGCAGTTACGCCAGGGCGTATGGCTACACCTTC.

This chain joins TRBV5-1 and TRBJ1-6, with D possibly matching TRBD1 (6 bases). The CDR3 extends over 16 amino acids. Germline CDR1 reads SGHRS; CDR2 reads YFSETQ. Trimming cost V 5 bases and J 7 bases, with 19 bases left between them. The CDR3 nucleotides read TGCGCCAGCAGACCATCACAGGGAGGAGTCAATTCACCCCTCCACTTT. Translated, it gives CASRPSQGGVNSPLHF.

The chain carries TRBV5-1 and TRBJ2-7; 11 bases line up with TRBD2. The CDR3 is 16 amino acids. The V gene end was trimmed by 0 bases and the J gene end by 6 bases; junction bases not matched to a gene: 8. Per the germline V gene, CDR1 is SGHRS and CDR2 is YFSETQ. CDR3 in DNA: TGCGCCAGCAGCTTGGCCGAAGCTAGCGGGAGGCCCGAGCAGTACTTC. Translating it yields CASSLAEASGRPEQYF.

This clonotype showed up many times. The chain recombines TRBV7-8 with TRBJ2-5, with 9 bases fitting TRBD2. Germline V gives CDR1 SGHVS, CDR2 FQNEAQ. With 4 bases clipped from V and 5 bases from J, the junction kept 20 bases outside the gene matches. CDR3 length equals 19 residues. The CDR3 sequence: CASSSQPISLAGGRETQYF. As DNA, the CDR3 is TGTGCCAGCAGCTCCCAACCCATCTCTTTGGCGGGAGGGCGTGAGACCCAGTACTTC.

This clonotype was seen many times. The chain joins TRBV10-3 to TRBJ2-2; weak D call: TRBD1 (6 bases). This CDR3 region has 14 residues. Germline lookup yields CDR1 ENHRY and CDR2 SYGVKD. Trimming took off 8 bases at V and 0 bases at J, with 10 bases between the two ends. CDR3 residues: CAIGDIPNTGELFF. DNA of the CDR3: TGTGCCATCGGGGACATACCGAACACCGGGGAGCTGTTTTTT.

At least ten counts were recorded for this clonotype. The rearrangement links TRBV6-5 to TRBJ1-2; 10 positions match TRBD1. This CDR3 has 13 amino acids. Germline lookup yields CDR1 MNHEY and CDR2 SVGAGI. J lost 6 bases, V lost 6 bases, and 4 bases had no gene match. The CDR3 loop reads CASRLDRGDGYTF. The CDR3 region has the DNA TGTGCCAGCAGACTGGACAGGGGGGATGGCTACACCTTC.

This clonotype was found many times. V is TRBV10-1 and J is TRBJ2-2; 8 bases match TRBD1. Germline CDR1 reads WNHNN; CDR2 reads SYGVQD (reference sequence). Trimming at V came to 6 bases and at J to 7 bases, leaving 7 bases not matched to a gene. The CDR3 runs to 14 residues. The CDR3 DNA reads TGCGCCAGCAGGGACAGGGCTTATGGCGGGGAGCTGTTTTTT. Its protein product is CASRDRAYGGELFF.

The chain has TRBV6-5 and TRBJ1-2, with D uncertain. The germline V and J ends were trimmed by 0 bases and 13 bases, with 12 bases remaining between them. Germline V gene sequence: CDR1 MNHEY, CDR2 SVGAGI. The CDR3 spans 12 residues. The CDR3 loop reads CASSYSSGESTF. The CDR3 DNA reads TGTGCCAGCAGTTACTCGTCTGGGGAATCCACCTTC.

The J gene is TRBJ2-5, the V gene TRBV7-3; weak D call: TRBD2 (7 bases). V dropped 2 bases and J dropped 9 bases, with 22 bases sitting between them. CDR3 size: 16 residues. The germline V gene encodes CDR1 SGHTA and CDR2 FQGTGA. The CDR3 DNA reads TGTGCCAGCAGCTTAGGGGGGGGCAGGGGCAATCAGCCCCAGTACTTC. It codes for CASSLGGGRGNQPQYF.

This clonotype showed up many times. The chain is built from TRBV12-3 or TRBV12-4 and TRBJ1-2; D is unresolved. The CDR3 loop spans 13 amino acids. Trimming shortened V by 8 bases and J by 0 bases, and 10 bases separated the two germline ends. The CDR3 is CASAPGPNYGYTF. CDR3 bases: TGTGCCAGCGCACCGGGTCCTAACTATGGCTACACCTTC.

The chain carries TRBV7-9 and TRBJ2-5, with 11 bases fitting TRBD2. The J call may not be correct, given that the DNA end is closer to TRBJ2-1. The germline CDR1 and CDR2 sequences are SEHNR and FQNEAQ (reference sequence). This CDR3 has 15 residues. The CDR3 loop is CASTQGLAGWDEQFF. Here the CDR3 DNA reads TGTGCCAGCACCCAAGGACTAGCGGGTTGGGATGAGCAGTTCTTC.

This clonotype was seen ten or more times. The genes are TRBV2 and TRBJ2-2, with D hard to call. This CDR3 region has 17 residues. Germline V CDR1 and CDR2: SNHLY, FYNNEI. V lost 4 bases and J 0 bases, leaving 15 bases between the germline ends. CDR3 residues: CASSGSRGYANTGELFF. CDR3 nucleotides: TGTGCCAGCAGTGGATCCCGTGGGTACGCGAACACCGGGGAGCTGTTTTTT.

V is TRBV15 and J is TRBJ1-6, with 9 bases aligning to TRBD1. This CDR3 region has 14 residues. Germline lookup yields CDR1 LNHNV and CDR2 YYDKDF (reference sequence). Trimming removed 1 base from V and 10 bases from J; junction bases left unmatched: 2. This chain's CDR3 is CATSRGQGESPLHF. The CDR3 nucleotides read TGTGCCACCAGCAGAGGACAGGGGGAATCACCCCTCCACTTT.

This clonotype was observed many times. This chain uses TRBV7-9 with TRBJ2-7, with 7 bases matching TRBD1. The CDR3 has 13 residues. Germline assignment: CDR1 SEHNR and CDR2 FQNEAQ (reference sequence). The V segment lost 5 bases and the J segment 2 bases; nucleotides outside the gene matches: 3. CDR3 residues: CASSHGTAYEQYF. DNA for the CDR3: TGTGCCAGCAGCCACGGGACAGCCTACGAGCAGTACTTC.

The table lists this clonotype with a count of one. V is TRBV7-6 and J is TRBJ1-4; the match to TRBD1 covers 9 bases. The ends lost 3 bases at V and 6 bases at J; junction bases unmatched: 2. CDR1 and CDR2 (germline): SGHVS, FNYEAQ. This CDR3 spans 14 amino acids. CDR3 nucleotides: TGTGCCAGCAGCTTCGGGGACAGGGATGAAAAACTGTTTTTT. Its translation: CASSFGDRDEKLFF.

The sample holds one count of this clonotype. CDR3: CAISESYGSYEQYF. CDR3 coding DNA: TGTGCCATCAGTGAGTCCTACGGGAGTTACGAGCAGTACTTC. The chain couples TRBV10-3 to TRBJ2-7; D may be TRBD2 (6 bases). With 0 bases removed from V and 4 bases from J, the gap between germline ends came to 10 bases. The CDR3 has 14 amino acids. Germline CDR1 reads ENHRY; CDR2 reads SYGVKD.

The V gene is TRBV6-5, the J gene TRBJ2-5; tentative D call: TRBD1 (6 bases). CDR1 is MNHEY and CDR2 is SVGAGI in the germline V gene. The CDR3 has 15 residues. Trimming removed 8 bases from V and 5 bases from J, with 21 bases in between. The CDR3 here is CASESGQPPRETQYF. In DNA, the CDR3 is TGTGCCAGCGAGAGTGGACAGCCGCCAAGGGAGACCCAGTACTTC.

J is TRBJ1-1 and V is TRBV2; 7 nucleotides agree with TRBD1. V was pared by 4 bases and J by 1 base, with 6 bases of the junction left unmatched. CDR3 length equals 15 residues. Looked up from germline, CDR1 is SNHLY and CDR2 is FYNNEI. DNA for the CDR3: TGTGCCAGCAGTGGCAACAGGGGCCCGAACACTGAAGCTTTCTTT. Its translation: CASSGNRGPNTEAFF.

This chain uses TRBV12-3 or TRBV12-4 with TRBJ2-7; 9 bases match TRBD2. The CDR3 runs to 13 residues. The ends lost 6 bases at V and 5 bases at J; junction bases unmatched: 5. The CDR3 nucleotides read TGTGCCAGCAGCCGCGCGGGAGGGAACGAGCAGTACTTC. Translation: CASSRAGGNEQYF.

The chain couples TRBV7-9 to TRBJ2-5, with D unclear. This CDR3 contains 15 residues. The V gene's germline CDR1 is SEHNR and CDR2 FQNEAQ (reference sequence). Trimming left V 4 bases short and J 5 bases short, with 17 bases between. CDR3 nucleotide sequence: TGTGCCAGCAGCTCGGTGGGCCAAGGAACGGAGACCCAGTACTTC. It is translated as CASSSVGQGTETQYF. The full variable domain, with the rest looked up from reference TRBV7-9 and TRBJ2-5, is DTGVSQNPRHKITKRGQNVTFRCDPISEHNRLYWYRQTLGQGPEFLTYFQNEAQLEKSRLLSDRFSAERPKGSFSTLEIQRTEQGDSAMYLCASSSVGQGTETQYFGPGTRLLVL.